A selection of T cell receptor beta chains follows, all from one sample in a study of PD-1 blockade in mismatch repair-deficient tumors. The protocol was immunoSEQ multiplex PCR, while the TCRdb copy is restricted to in-frame clones and leaves out a portion. Here the sample spans over 75,000 clones, more than 65% being singletons. The sample here was peripheral blood, taken 12 weeks after starting pembrolizumab. Receptors were obtained from an adult with mismatch repair-deficient cancer. Both conserved end residues are part of each CDR3. The D gene is left open where the match is weak. A clone size is listed for some rows: how often the clone was seen (once, few, many), or a class if it is expanded.

V gene	D gene	clone size	CDR3 protein
TRBV9	.	.	CASSVAPRASSYEQYF
TRBV29-1	TRBD1	.	CSAWDRAMNTEAFF
TRBV30	TRBD1	.	CAWIPQGRDTEAFF
TRBV30	.	.	CAWSKGSYSGNTIYF
TRBV5-6	.	few	CASSLGGDGRAFF
TRBV7-8	.	.	CASSSERLVGSYNEQFF
TRBV7-9	TRBD1	.	CASSPDRELAWQYF
TRBV21-1	.	.	CASSKPGQGAYEQYF
TRBV6-1	.	few	CASSDFGGFEQPQHF
TRBV20-1	.	once	CSAEVQETQYF
TRBV7-9	.	few	CASSSSVMQAGGYTF
TRBV6-5	.	few	CASSPGGVYEQYF
TRBV11-2	.	.	CASSLDLGTYNEQFF
TRBV6-1	.	few	CASREDLTGNTIYF
TRBV7-9	.	once	CASSARGQETQYF
TRBV11-2	TRBD2	.	CASSLFGIVGLAGSYEQYF
TRBV4-1	.	.	CASSQPYVNEQFF
TRBV6-1	.	.	CASSENRVVSNQPQHF